The next 15 T cell receptor beta chains were all read from a single sample in a study of identical twins. TCRdb redid the calling of the 5' RACE reads with MiXCR, one entry per CDR3 protein. Among about 300,000 distinct CDR3 sequences listed, 9% to 15% were seen once. The data were also submitted as part of a second study, on yellow fever vaccine responses in identical twins.

The sample was CD8+ T cells sorted from blood. The receptors derive from a woman younger than 35 in good health.

This chain links TRBV2 with TRBJ2-3; 12 nucleotides match TRBD2. V trimming: 3 bases; J trimming: 2 bases; junction bases outside the gene matches: 6. This CDR3 has 17 amino acids. In germline, CDR1 is SNHLY, CDR2 FYNNEI. In DNA form, the CDR3 reads TGTGCCAGCAGTGACCCGGGACTAGCGGGCCCCACAGATACGCAGTATTTT. Its translation is CASSDPGLAGPTDTQYF.

This clonotype was counted a few times. CDR3 region: CASSDTGNPITDTQYF. The CDR3 nucleotides read TGTGCCAGCAGCGATACCGGGAACCCCATCACAGATACGCAGTATTTT. The V call is TRBV7-8, the J call TRBJ2-3; possible D gene TRBD2, 5 bases. CDR3 length: 16 residues. V lost 5 bases and J 2 bases, leaving 17 bases between the germline ends. Germline CDR1 is SGHVS and CDR2 is FQNEAQ.

The chain carries TRBV20-1 and TRBJ2-5; 10 bases line up with TRBD1. Germline assignment: CDR1 DFQATT and CDR2 SNEGSKA (reference sequence). There are 15 residues in the CDR3. V shed 5 bases and J 4 bases; nucleotides not matched to a gene: 10. The CDR3 loop reads CSAGIETGGLETQYF. DNA of the CDR3: TGCAGTGCTGGGATCGAGACAGGGGGCTTAGAGACCCAGTACTTC.

This clonotype was observed a few times. The chain couples TRBV9 to TRBJ2-1; 8 nucleotides match TRBD1. Germline loops: CDR1 SGDLS, CDR2 YYNGEE. CDR3 length: 16 residues. The J segment lost 5 bases and the V segment lost 0 bases, leaving 7 bases of the junction unmatched. For the CDR3, the DNA is TGTGCCAGCAGCGTAGAAGGGACAGGACCCAACAATGAGCAGTTCTTC. The encoded protein is CASSVEGTGPNNEQFF.

The chain combines TRBV7-6 with TRBJ2-1; TRBD1 matches at 9 bases. J gave up 8 bases and V 1 base, and 9 bases lay outside the gene matches. This CDR3 comprises 16 residues. CDR1 and CDR2 (germline): SGHVS, FNYEAQ. For the CDR3, the DNA is TGTGCCAGCAGCTTAGGGGTTCCGGGACAGGGACATGAGCAGTTCTTC. Translated, it gives CASSLGVPGQGHEQFF.

This chain joins TRBV6-5 and TRBJ2-5; D perhaps matches TRBD2 (5 bases). This CDR3 contains 14 residues. Trimming shortened V by 6 bases and J by 2 bases, and 13 bases separated the two germline ends. Germline V gene sequence: CDR1 MNHEY, CDR2 SVGAGI. CDR3 nucleotide sequence: TGTGCCAGCAGCCCCGCTACGGGACAAGAGACCCAGTACTTC. Translated, it gives CASSPATGQETQYF.

This CDR3 reads CASSSPTGASYEQYF. CDR3 nucleotides: TGTGCCAGCAGCTCTCCGACAGGAGCCTCCTACGAGCAGTACTTC. The chain is built from TRBV7-8 and TRBJ2-7; TRBD1 might be the D (6 bases). With 4 bases removed from V and 0 bases from J, the gap between germline ends came to 13 bases. CDR1 SGHVS and CDR2 FQNEAQ come from the germline V gene. This CDR3 contains 15 residues. The full variable domain, completed using reference TRBV7-8 and TRBJ2-7, is GAGVSQSPRYKVAKRGQDVALRCDPISGHVSLFWYQQALGQGPEFLTYFQNEAQLDKSGLPSDRFFAERPEGSVSTLKIQRTQQEDSAVYLCASSSPTGASYEQYFGPGTRLTVT.

The chain carries TRBV7-9 and TRBJ2-1; D gene unclear. Germline CDR1 is SEHNR and CDR2 is FQNEAQ (reference sequence). The CDR3 has 13 residues. V was cut by 3 bases and J by 8 bases, with 11 bases left in between. For the CDR3, the DNA is TGTGCCAGCAGCTTGGCTGAGCTGTATGAGCAGTTCTTC. Protein sequence: CASSLAELYEQFF.

This chain uses TRBV28 with TRBJ2-1; no clear D. The germline CDR1 and CDR2 sequences are MDHEN and SYDVKM. V was clipped by 6 bases and J by 6 bases, with 9 bases between them. The CDR3 is 12 residues long. CDR3 nucleotides: TGTGCCAGCAGCCAACCACTCAATGAGCAGTTCTTC. It yields the protein CASSQPLNEQFF.

The chain carries TRBV7-9 and TRBJ2-6; 7 nucleotides line up with TRBD2. The CDR3 runs to 19 residues. Trimming removed 1 base from V and 3 bases from J; junction bases left unmatched: 12. CDR1 is SEHNR, CDR2 FQNEAQ, per germline (reference sequence). CDR3 sequence reads: CASSLGEGTIYGGANVLTF. The CDR3 bases are TGTGCCAGCAGCTTAGGGGAAGGGACTATATATGGTGGGGCCAACGTCCTGACTTTC. The entire variable domain, with the rest obtained from reference TRBV7-9 and TRBJ2-6, is as follows: DTGVSQNPRHKITKRGQNVTFRCDPISEHNRLYWYRQTLGQGPEFLTYFQNEAQLEKSRLLSDRFSAERPKGSFSTLEIQRTEQGDSAMYLCASSLGEGTIYGGANVLTFGAGSRLTVL.

CDR3 sequence reads: CSARAEGTQHF. CDR3 bases: TGCAGTGCACGAGCGGAGGGTACGCAGCATTTT. This sequence joins TRBV20-1 and TRBJ2-3; no definite D call. The last part of the DNA fits TRBJ1-5 better; the J call may be wrong. Germline V gene lookup returns CDR1 DFQATT and CDR2 SNEGSKA (reference sequence). The CDR3 has 11 amino acids.

The J gene is TRBJ2-7, the V gene TRBV18; D is perhaps TRBD1 or TRBD2 (5 bases each). This CDR3 contains 19 residues. Germline V CDR1 and CDR2: KGHSH, LQKENI. V lost 2 bases and J 3 bases, leaving 26 bases between the germline ends. The CDR3 here is CASSPVTGPSRPSVYEQYF. The CDR3 nucleotides read TGTGCCAGCTCACCAGTTACGGGACCTAGTCGTCCCTCGGTCTACGAGCAGTACTTC.

J is TRBJ2-3 and V is TRBV6-1; TRBD2 might be the D (6 bases). CDR3 length: 17 amino acids. Germline CDR1 and CDR2: MNHNS and SASEGT. V was clipped by 2 bases and J by 4 bases, with 19 bases between them. This CDR3 is CASSESLDWRGSDTQYF. Written as DNA, the CDR3 is TGTGCCAGCAGTGAATCCCTCGACTGGCGGGGTTCAGATACGCAGTATTTT.

Remarks on this clonotype: At one of its ends the junction is not consistent with the germline gene, which may arise from a read error. The chain recombines TRBV7-9 with TRBJ2-4; 9 bases are a match to TRBD2. The CDR3 is 12 amino acids. Germline CDR1 and CDR2: SEHNR and FQNEAQ (reference sequence). CDR3 in DNA: TGTGCCAGCAGCCCAGGGACTAGCAAACGGGACTTC. As protein: CASSPGTSKRDF.

The chain recombines TRBV9 with TRBJ2-7, with 16 bases that match TRBD2. Unmatched junction bases numbered 2, after V lost 0 bases and J lost 2 bases. The germline V gene encodes CDR1 SGDLS and CDR2 YYNGEE. The CDR3 has 17 residues. This CDR3 is CASSVGGLAGGPYEQYF. DNA of the CDR3: TGTGCCAGCAGCGTAGGGGGACTAGCGGGAGGGCCCTACGAGCAGTACTTC.